This T cell receptor (beta chain) was retrieved from a study of cytomegalovirus exposure and HLA in healthy donors. Overall study results and limits: Cytomegalovirus association was listed for about 170 TCR beta chains. Per a later analysis, about 18,000 TCR beta sequences showed association with HLA alleles at 0.05 false discovery rate. Rates of TCR association differed by HLA locus in a later analysis, with DRB1 highest and HLA-C lowest.

PCR primers comprised 60 Vbeta and 13 Jbeta primers. Libraries were prepared by immunoSEQ multiplex PCR; TCRdb keeps only in-frame clonotypes and omits some of them. The table includes some 200,000 clones, 82% detected once. On this clone itself: Antigen: not known.

The CDR3 covers 15 residues. The junction had 4 bases not matched to a gene; V was cut back by 3 bases and J by 5 bases. Germline V gene lookup returns CDR1 PRHDT and CDR2 FYEKMQ (reference sequence). Sequencing was performed on PBMCs. The rearrangement links TRBV13 to TRBJ2-1; 10 nucleotides agree with TRBD1. The receptor was isolated from a woman between 18 and 29 years old in good health and CMV-seronegative. The CDR3 nucleotides are TGTGCCAGCAGCTTCGACAGGGGGCCTCACAATGAGCAGTTCTTC. Translated, it gives CASSFDRGPHNEQFF.